This TCR beta chain is from a study of CD8+ T cells in alopecia areata. Study in general: Tofacitinib therapy lasting 6 to 18 months was followed by 6 months off drug. Notes on the study in general: Scalp clonality decreased significantly with tofacitinib, and so did expanded CD8+ clones among the top 100. Alopecia totalis/universalis scalp especially showed more expanded CD8+ clones than normal scalp. Normal skin's resident alphabeta T cells are also sequenced in scalp samples.

CDR3 size: 15 residues. Germline loops: CDR1 SGHNT, CDR2 YYREEE (reference sequence). The V and J ends lost 9 bases and 6 bases respectively, with 25 bases between them. After isolation, RNA underwent reverse transcription to generate cDNA as the sequencing template. The data were produced by immunoSEQ multiplex PCR, yet TCRdb's version contains in-frame clones alone and is incomplete. The data contain around 70,000 clones, 25% to 30% of them singletons. Documented treatment: oral pan-JAK inhibitor, 5-10 mg twice daily. With respect to this clone: What it recognizes is unknown.

The origin of this receptor is a human donor with alopecia areata. Sample: CD8+ T cells sorted from blood, taken at week 4, from a patient treated with tofacitinib. The chain couples TRBV5-4 to TRBJ2-7, with D maybe TRBD2 (5 bases). CDR3: CATSNWKRRPLEQYF. The CDR3 DNA sequence: TGTGCCACCTCGAACTGGAAGCGGAGACCCCTCGAGCAGTACTTC. Based on the CDR3 plus reference TRBV5-4 and TRBJ2-7, the full variable domain is ETGVTQSPTHLIKTRGQQVTLRCSSQSGHNTVSWYQQALGQGPQFIFQYYREEENGRGNFPPRFSGLQFPNYSSELNVNALELDDSALYLCATSNWKRRPLEQYFGPGTRLTVT.